This passage covers 26 T cell receptor beta chains from one sample sequenced in a study of CD4 T cells in relation to SARS-CoV-2 and coronaviruses. Measured with immunoSEQ multiplex PCR; TCRdb has only the in-frame clones, and not every one. The sample contains 18,000 or so clones, approximately 78% of which appear only once. These TCRs are of unknown antigen specificity. Before the COVID-19 pandemic, during about 2011-2019, CD4+ T cells were taken from unexposed donors. CD4+ T cells were isolated from the cells after 10 days of culture. The sample was CD4+ T cells from PBMCs, cultured in vitro. These receptors were collected from a human donor in good health.

This sequence joins TRBV19 and TRBJ2-2, with D maybe TRBD2 (6 bases). The CDR3 has 15 residues. Germline V gives CDR1 LNHDA, CDR2 SQIVND (reference sequence). V was trimmed by 7 bases and J by 2 bases, leaving 14 bases between them. CDR3: CASKMVAANTGELFF. As DNA, the CDR3 is TGTGCCAGTAAAATGGTAGCGGCCAACACCGGGGAGCTGTTTTTT.

The chain couples TRBV6-5 to TRBJ1-3; D is unclear. V was clipped by 2 bases and J by 0 bases, with 11 bases between them. The CDR3 covers 16 residues. From germline, CDR1 is MNHEY and CDR2 SVGAGI. For the CDR3, the DNA is TGTGCCAGCAGTTACGACGCCTTAACCTCTGGAAACACCATATATTTT. It translates to CASSYDALTSGNTIYF.

This clone appeared a single time. V is TRBV27 and J is TRBJ2-3; D possibly corresponds to TRBD1 (6 bases). The germline CDR1 and CDR2 sequences are MNHEY and SMNVEV (reference sequence). The CDR3 loop spans 14 amino acids. Trimming took 6 bases from V and 4 from J, leaving 14 bases between them. CDR3 nucleotides: TGTGCCAGCAGAACGACAGGAGTTCCAGATACGCAGTATTTT. This encodes CASRTTGVPDTQYF.

This clone was seen just once. The genes are TRBV5-1 and TRBJ1-1; 12 bases are a match to TRBD1. CDR1 is SGHRS, CDR2 YFSETQ, per germline. This CDR3 is 16 amino acids long. Trimming removed 4 bases from V and 0 bases from J; junction bases left unmatched: 4. In nucleotides, the CDR3 is TGCGCCAGCAGCCCGGGACAGGGGGCGATGAACACTGAAGCTTTCTTT. It translates to CASSPGQGAMNTEAFF.

This chain connects TRBV10-3 to TRBJ1-5; D might be TRBD1 (5 bases). This CDR3 comprises 15 residues. The V end was cut by 4 bases, the J end by 7 bases, with 17 bases between. Per the germline V gene, CDR1 is ENHRY and CDR2 is SYGVKD. The CDR3 sequence is CAISAGGGPGQPQHF. The DNA for the CDR3 is TGTGCCATCAGTGCCGGGGGAGGGCCTGGACAGCCCCAGCATTTT.

This chain connects TRBV7-9 to TRBJ1-1; 10 positions match TRBD1. This CDR3 is 12 amino acids long. Unmatched junction bases numbered 3, after V lost 5 bases and J lost 9 bases. The germline gives CDR1 SEHNR, CDR2 FQNEAQ (reference sequence). CDR3 nucleotides: TGTGCCAGCAGCCCGGACAGGGGGAAAGCTTTCTTT. Encoded protein: CASSPDRGKAFF.

The chain employs TRBV6-5 and TRBJ2-2; weak D call: TRBD1 (5 bases). From germline, CDR1 is MNHEY and CDR2 SVGAGI. V dropped 6 bases and J dropped 0 bases, with 8 bases sitting between them. This CDR3 contains 14 residues. In DNA form, the CDR3 reads TGTGCCAGCAGCGTGACAGCGAACACCGGGGAGCTGTTTTTT. Its protein is CASSVTANTGELFF.

The chain recombines TRBV5-5 with TRBJ1-5; D is unclear. CDR1 SGHKS and CDR2 YYEKEE come from the germline V gene (reference sequence). V was pared by 1 base and J by 0 bases, with 14 bases between. This CDR3 comprises 17 residues. This CDR3 reads CASSLKRAPVSNQPQHF. DNA of the CDR3: TGTGCCAGCAGCTTGAAGCGGGCCCCCGTTAGCAATCAGCCCCAGCATTTT.

J is TRBJ2-7 and V is TRBV27; 14 positions agree with TRBD2. CDR1 is MNHEY, CDR2 SMNVEV, per germline (reference sequence). CDR3 length: 20 amino acids. V lost 4 bases and J lost 2; bases outside the gene matches: 16. CDR3 region: CASSSADRVRTSGRPYEQYF. The CDR3 DNA reads as TGTGCCAGCAGTTCCGCGGACAGGGTTAGGACTAGCGGGAGGCCCTACGAGCAGTACTTC.

This clone was seen a few times. V gene TRBV4-2 combines with J gene TRBJ2-2; D gene unclear. The CDR3 length is 13 residues. Germline-derived CDR1 and CDR2 are LGHNA and YNFKEQ. V lost 1 base, J lost 6 bases, and 6 bases lay in between. Here the CDR3 reads CASSQVRAGELFF. In DNA, the CDR3 is TGTGCCAGCAGCCAAGTACGAGCCGGGGAGCTGTTTTTT.

The rearrangement links TRBV5-1 to TRBJ1-5, with TRBD1 matching 7 bases. V was pared by 0 bases and J by 4 bases, with 4 bases of the junction left unmatched. Germline CDR1 SGHRS, CDR2 YFSETQ. This CDR3 has 15 amino acids. CDR3 DNA sequence: TGCGCCAGCAGCTTGGGACAGGGAGAAAATCAGCCCCAGCATTTT. Residues: CASSLGQGENQPQHF.

As for this clone: The same CDR3 arises from other DNA sequences in this sample as well. The genes are TRBV5-1 and TRBJ1-1, with D tentatively TRBD1 (5 bases). The CDR3 covers 15 residues. The germline V gene has CDR1 SGHRS and CDR2 YFSETQ. Trimming shortened V by 2 bases and J by 0 bases, and 11 bases separated the two germline ends. The CDR3 nucleotides read TGCGCCAGCAGCTTAGCCGGGACGATGAACACTGAAGCTTTCTTT. Translating gives CASSLAGTMNTEAFF.

The chain combines TRBV9 with TRBJ1-1, with D possibly TRBD1 on 6 matching bases. Trimming stripped 5 bases from V and 1 base from J, with 9 bases between. The germline CDR1 and CDR2 sequences are SGDLS and YYNGEE. The CDR3 is made up of 13 amino acids. CDR3 nucleotide sequence: TGTGCCAGCAGAAGGGACAAGAACACTGAAGCTTTCTTT. Protein: CASRRDKNTEAFF.

The DNA for the CDR3 is TGTGCTAGTGGTAAGGGTATAGGGGATGCCACTGAAGCTTTCTTT. Translation gives CASGKGIGDATEAFF. The chain is built from TRBV12-5 and TRBJ1-1, with D perhaps matching TRBD1 (5 bases). V was trimmed by 5 bases and J by 4 bases, leaving 17 bases between them. CDR1 and CDR2 (germline): LGHNT, FRNRAP. The CDR3 is made up of 15 amino acids.

The count of this clone is one. This chain links TRBV28 with TRBJ1-1; 9 nucleotides match TRBD1. Germline V gene sequence: CDR1 MDHEN, CDR2 SYDVKM. The length of the CDR3 is 16 residues. V gave up 6 bases and J gave up 0 bases; unmatched junction bases: 8. The CDR3 sequence: CASRRQGVNMNTEAFF. CDR3 nucleotide sequence: TGTGCCAGCAGGAGACAGGGGGTAAACATGAACACTGAAGCTTTCTTT.

This chain joins TRBV30 and TRBJ1-1; D ambiguous. V lost 5 bases to trimming and J lost 1 base, with 5 bases between them. The CDR3 spans 11 residues. CDR1 is GTSNPN and CDR2 is SVGIG in the germline V gene (reference sequence). CDR3 residues: CAWVENTEAFF. The CDR3 DNA reads as TGTGCCTGGGTCGAGAACACTGAAGCTTTCTTT.

In DNA, the CDR3 is TGCGCCAGCAGTCGAATGACAGGGGCGGACATGAATCCCGTTAATCAGCCCCAGCATTTT. Its translation: CASSRMTGADMNPVNQPQHF. This rearrangement joins TRBV23-1 to TRBJ1-5; 8 bases fit TRBD1. TRBV23-1 is an ORF, and what it does is uncertain. V lost 4 bases, J lost 4 bases, and 21 bases stayed unmatched. The CDR3 has 20 residues.

CDR3 amino acids: CASSLLRTVSSYEQYF. In DNA, the CDR3 is TGTGCCAGCTCACTGCTCCGGACTGTTAGCTCCTACGAGCAGTACTTC. The gene calls are TRBV18 and TRBJ2-7; TRBD2 might be the D (5 bases). Trimming took 4 bases from V and 0 from J, leaving 16 bases between them. This CDR3 has 16 amino acids. Germline CDR1 KGHSH, CDR2 LQKENI. Combining the CDR3 with reference TRBV18 and TRBJ2-7 gives the whole variable domain NAGVMQNPRHLVRRRGQEARLRCSPMKGHSHVYWYRQLPEEGLKFMVYLQKENIIDESGMPKERFSAEFPKEGPSILRIQQVVRGDSAAYFCASSLLRTVSSYEQYFGPGTRLTVT.

The CDR3 reads CASSWGLELQETQYF. Here the CDR3 DNA reads TGCGCCAGCAGCTGGGGACTCGAACTCCAAGAGACCCAGTACTTC. This sequence joins TRBV5-1 and TRBJ2-5; possible D gene TRBD2, 6 bases. V dropped 3 bases and J dropped 1 base, with 13 bases sitting between them. Germline CDR1 SGHRS, CDR2 YFSETQ. The length of the CDR3 is 15 residues.

Only one count was recorded for this clone. This chain links TRBV5-5 with TRBJ1-1; the D is unclear. The CDR3 is made up of 13 amino acids. V lost 4 bases and J lost 3, with 10 bases in between. Germline CDR1 is SGHKS and CDR2 is YYEKEE (reference sequence). The CDR3 DNA reads as TGTGCCAGCAGCGTGGCCGCGGACACTGAAGCTTTCTTT. Its translation is CASSVAADTEAFF.

The V and J genes are TRBV6-6 and TRBJ1-5, with D maybe TRBD1 (6 bases). Germline-derived CDR1 and CDR2 are MNHNY and SVGAGI (reference sequence). CDR3 length: 16 residues. The CDR3 is CASRTGRVGSNQPQHF. CDR3 DNA sequence: TGTGCTTCGAGAACAGGGCGCGTGGGTAGCAATCAGCCCCAGCATTTT.

The chain has TRBV28 and TRBJ2-3; TRBD1 agrees at 7 bases. The V gene end was trimmed by 5 bases and the J gene end by 6 bases; junction bases not matched to a gene: 11. Germline values: CDR1 MDHEN, CDR2 SYDVKM. The CDR3 is 15 residues long. CDR3 region: CASSAPGQSSDTQYF. DNA for the CDR3: TGTGCCAGCAGTGCCCCGGGACAGTCAAGCGATACGCAGTATTTT. Based on the CDR3 plus reference TRBV28 and TRBJ2-3, the full variable domain is DVKVTQSSRYLVKRTGEKVFLECVQDMDHENMFWYRQDPGLGLRLIYFSYDVKMKEKGDIPEGYSVSREKKERFSLILESASTNQTSMYLCASSAPGQSSDTQYFGPGTRLTVL.

V usage is TRBV7-9 and J usage is TRBJ2-2, with 7 bases fitting TRBD1. Germline V gene lookup returns CDR1 SEHNR and CDR2 FQNEAQ (reference sequence). V lost 3 bases and J lost 4; bases outside the gene matches: 2. CDR3 length: 14 residues. CDR3 nucleotides: TGTGCCAGCAGCTTGACAGGGAGCACCGGGGAGCTGTTTTTT. Its translation is CASSLTGSTGELFF.

The chain employs TRBV5-1 and TRBJ2-4, with D unclear. Germline V gene lookup returns CDR1 SGHRS and CDR2 YFSETQ. V lost 0 bases and J 5 bases, leaving 12 bases between the germline ends. The CDR3 covers 15 residues. As DNA, the CDR3 is TGCGCCAGCAGCTTGGGTCTGGGCCCTGAAAACATTCAGTACTTC. It yields the protein CASSLGLGPENIQYF.

The chain links TRBV28 to TRBJ2-7, with a tentative D call TRBD2 (6 bases). The CDR3 totals 17 residues. V gave up 3 bases and J gave up 4 bases, with 22 bases separating them. Germline CDR1 reads MDHEN; CDR2 reads SYDVKM. The CDR3: CASSFMPSRTIRYEQYF. CDR3 bases: TGTGCCAGCAGTTTTATGCCGTCCAGGACTATTAGGTACGAGCAGTACTTC.

This chain links TRBV27 with TRBJ1-5; the match to TRBD1 covers 7 bases. J gave up 1 base and V 6 bases, and 3 bases lay outside the gene matches. Germline loops: CDR1 MNHEY, CDR2 SMNVEV (reference sequence). This CDR3 is built from 14 residues. For the CDR3, the DNA is TGTGCCAGCAGACCGGGACAGAGCAATCAGCCCCAGCATTTT. Its protein product is CASRPGQSNQPQHF.